This paragraph covers one T cell receptor (beta chain) sequence. This entry is derived from a study of control samples from healthy donors and cancer patients. Trimming cost V 0 bases and J 3 bases, with 6 bases left between them. The CDR3 loop spans 14 amino acids. Germline V gene data show CDR1 as WNHNN and CDR2 as SYGVQD (reference sequence). The method was immunoSEQ multiplex PCR; TCRdb's version includes in-frame clones alone and lacks a portion of them. The data contain 180,000 or so clones, around 91% of them seen just once; the ten biggest clones take up around 1.5%. Input material: blood. The chain employs TRBV10-1 and TRBJ2-4; D is possibly TRBD1 (5 bases). The source of this sequence is a woman aged 25 to 45 in good health. The CDR3 DNA reads TGCGCCAGCAGTGAGTCCACAGGCAAAAACATTCAGTACTTC. Its protein product is CASSESTGKNIQYF.